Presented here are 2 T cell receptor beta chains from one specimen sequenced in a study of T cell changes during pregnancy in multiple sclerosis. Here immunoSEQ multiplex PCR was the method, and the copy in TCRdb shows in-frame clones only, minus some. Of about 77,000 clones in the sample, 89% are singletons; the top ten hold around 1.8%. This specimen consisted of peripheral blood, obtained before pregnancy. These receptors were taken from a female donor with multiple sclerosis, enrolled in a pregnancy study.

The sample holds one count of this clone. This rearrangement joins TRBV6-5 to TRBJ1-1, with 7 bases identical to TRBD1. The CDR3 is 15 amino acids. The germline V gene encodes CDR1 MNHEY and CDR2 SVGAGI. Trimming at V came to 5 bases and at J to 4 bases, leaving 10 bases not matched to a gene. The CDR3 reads CASSPPEGGFTEAFF. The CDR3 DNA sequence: TGTGCCAGCAGTCCTCCAGAAGGGGGCTTCACTGAAGCTTTCTTT.

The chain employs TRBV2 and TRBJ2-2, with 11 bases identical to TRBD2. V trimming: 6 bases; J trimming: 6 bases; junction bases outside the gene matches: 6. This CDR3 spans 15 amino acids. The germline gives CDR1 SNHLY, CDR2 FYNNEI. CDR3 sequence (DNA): TGTGCCAGCAGCCTCGGACTAGCGGGCCCCGGGGAGCTGTTTTTT. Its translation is CASSLGLAGPGELFF.